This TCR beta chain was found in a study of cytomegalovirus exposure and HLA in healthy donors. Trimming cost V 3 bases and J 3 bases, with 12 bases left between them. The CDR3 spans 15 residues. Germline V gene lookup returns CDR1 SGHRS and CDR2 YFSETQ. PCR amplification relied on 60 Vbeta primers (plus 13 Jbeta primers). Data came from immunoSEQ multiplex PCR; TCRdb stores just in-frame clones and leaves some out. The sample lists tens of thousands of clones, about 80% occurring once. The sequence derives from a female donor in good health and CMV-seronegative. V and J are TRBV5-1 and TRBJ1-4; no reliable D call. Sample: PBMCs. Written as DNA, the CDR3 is TGCGCCAGCAGCTCCCGAGGGTCGGCTAATGAAAAACTGTTTTTT. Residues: CASSSRGSANEKLFF.